Listed below are T cell receptor beta chains from one sample, sequenced in a study of blood T cell repertoires in COVID-19. The table came from immunoSEQ multiplex PCR; TCRdb's copy has only in-frame clones and leaves some out. The sample lists tens of thousands of clones, about 80% occurring once. Material: peripheral blood. These TCRs come from a woman aged 60 to 75 with acute or convalescent COVID-19. CDR3s include the opening cysteine and the closing phenylalanine or tryptophan. The D gene is left open where the match is weak. The listing skips clone size in some rows; elsewhere it reads once, few, many or a size class.

cdr3_aa cdr3_nt j_call clone_size d_call v_call
CASSSNQGAFGNTIYF TGTGCCAGCAGCTCCAATCAGGGGGCGTTCGGAAACACCATATATTTT TRBJ1-3 . TRBD1 TRBV9
CASSQDGTSGGASKNIQYF TGTGCCAGCAGCCAAGATGGGACTAGCGGGGGGGCATCCAAAAACATTCAGTACTTC TRBJ2-4 . TRBD2 TRBV4-2
CASSLAGQAPEQFF TGTGCCAGCAGCTTGGCAGGGCAGGCTCCAGAGCAGTTCTTC TRBJ2-1 . . TRBV5-5
CASSLEEEKLFF TGTGCCAGCAGCTTGGAGGAAGAAAAACTGTTTTTT TRBJ1-4 . . TRBV11-2
CASSDWRTSTDTQYF TGTGCCAGCAGTGACTGGCGGACTTCCACAGATACGCAGTATTTT TRBJ2-3 . . TRBV2
CATSRETGANEKLFF TGTGCCACCAGCAGGGAAACAGGGGCTAATGAAAAACTGTTTTTT TRBJ1-4 . TRBD1 TRBV15
CASSLEGALTGELFF TGCGCCAGCAGCTTGGAGGGGGCGCTCACCGGGGAGCTGTTTTTT TRBJ2-2 . TRBD1 TRBV5-1
CATSRGGVKGEKLFF TGTGCCACCAGCAGAGGCGGGGTGAAGGGTGAAAAACTGTTTTTT TRBJ1-4 . . TRBV15
CASSKPQGAGEKLFF TGTGCCAGCAGCAAACCACAGGGGGCGGGAGAAAAACTGTTTTTT TRBJ1-4 . TRBD1 TRBV11-2
CASRTRQGSSEQYF TGTGCCAGCAGAACCCGACAGGGTTCATCTGAGCAGTACTTC TRBJ2-7 few TRBD1 TRBV6-6
CARSRDPGVRRYF TGTGCCAGAAGCCGGGACCCAGGGGTTAGGCGGTACTTC TRBJ2-4 few . TRBV5-3
CASSERQGGSEQYF TGTGCCAGCAGTGAAAGACAGGGTGGAAGCGAGCAGTACTTC TRBJ2-7 . TRBD1 TRBV2
CASSLGQGRNQPQHF TGTGCCAGCAGTTTAGGACAGGGAAGGAATCAGCCCCAGCATTTT TRBJ1-5 . TRBD1 TRBV27
CASSQGIVGGRNEQFF TGTGCCAGCAGCCAGGGTATAGTCGGGGGACGCAATGAGCAGTTCTTC TRBJ2-1 . . TRBV3-1/TRBV3-2
CATSRDGLPTEAFF TGTGCCACCAGCAGAGACGGTCTGCCCACTGAAGCTTTCTTT TRBJ1-1 . . TRBV15
CASSESIANSPLHF TGTGCCAGCAGTGAGTCTATAGCTAATTCACCCCTCCACTTT TRBJ1-6 . . TRBV2
CAISEPSGGTFNTGELFF TGTGCCATCAGTGAGCCTAGCGGGGGGACTTTTAACACCGGGGAGCTGTTTTTT TRBJ2-2 . TRBD2 TRBV10-3
CASSASRDRGYNEQFF TGTGCCAGTAGTGCATCCCGGGACAGGGGATACAATGAGCAGTTCTTC TRBJ2-1 . TRBD1 TRBV19
CASSQSGTDTQYF TGTGCCAGCAGCCAATCCGGCACAGATACGCAGTATTTT TRBJ2-3 few . TRBV3-1/TRBV3-2
CAITSDSPYGYTF TGTGCCATCACCTCGGACAGCCCTTATGGCTACACCTTC TRBJ1-2 . . TRBV10-3
CASSRGGEAFF TGTGCCAGCAGCCGGGGGGGTGAAGCTTTCTTT TRBJ1-1 . . TRBV28
CASSLAVTDTQYF TGTGCCAGCAGCTTGGCCGTTACAGATACGCAGTATTTT TRBJ2-3 . . TRBV5-6
CASSAIGARDRSYGEQFF TGTGCCAGCAGTGCGATAGGTGCCCGGGACAGAAGTTATGGTGAGCAGTTCTTC TRBJ2-1 . TRBD1 TRBV6-4
CASRTGTGMRSYGYTF TGTGCCAGCAGAACCGGGACAGGGATGAGGAGCTATGGCTACACCTTC TRBJ1-2 . TRBD1 TRBV5-6
CASSDRVTYEQYF TGTGCCAGCAGTGACAGGGTGACCTACGAGCAGTACTTC TRBJ2-7 . . TRBV6-1
CAISESRGTDTQYF TGTGCCATCAGTGAAAGCAGGGGCACAGATACGCAGTATTTT TRBJ2-3 . . TRBV10-3
CASSFKLAGAARGELFF TGCGCCAGCAGCTTTAAACTAGCGGGGGCCGCCAGAGGGGAGCTGTTTTTT TRBJ2-2 . TRBD2 TRBV5-1
CASSVAAGLGYGYTF TGTGCCAGCAGCGTAGCGGCCGGACTGGGCTATGGCTACACCTTC TRBJ1-2 . . TRBV9
CASKPWGGETQYF TGTGCCAGCAAACCCTGGGGGGGAGAGACCCAGTACTTC TRBJ2-5 . TRBD2 TRBV5-6
CASSDTQRGTDTQYF TGTGCCAGCAGTGATACACAGCGGGGCACAGATACGCAGTATTTT TRBJ2-3 . . TRBV2
CASGPGGLAGSGTQYF TGCGCCAGCGGCCCCGGTGGACTAGCGGGTTCGGGTACGCAGTATTTT TRBJ2-3 . TRBD2 TRBV10-1
CASIKGEGSNQPQHF TGTGCCAGCATTAAGGGGGAGGGTAGCAATCAGCCCCAGCATTTT TRBJ1-5 once . TRBV6-5
CASSEEGVKDSPLHF TGTGCCAGCAGTGAAGAGGGGGTAAAGGATTCACCCCTCCACTTT TRBJ1-6 . . TRBV2
CASSTGTRQYNEQFF TGCGCCAGCAGCACCGGGACTAGACAATACAATGAGCAGTTCTTC TRBJ2-1 . TRBD2 TRBV5-1
CASSLDGAAGELFF TGCGCCAGCAGCTTGGATGGGGCGGCCGGGGAGCTGTTTTTT TRBJ2-2 . . TRBV5-1
CASSPQGFAEAFF TGTGCCAGCAGCCCCCAGGGGTTCGCTGAAGCTTTCTTT TRBJ1-1 . . TRBV12-3/TRBV12-4
CATRTSGTPAAGELFF TGTGCCACCAGAACTTCCGGGACACCGGCGGCCGGGGAGCTGTTTTTT TRBJ2-2 . . TRBV24-1
CASSLVASQNTEAFF TGTGCCAGCAGCTTGGTGGCATCCCAGAACACTGAAGCTTTCTTT TRBJ1-1 . . TRBV5-6